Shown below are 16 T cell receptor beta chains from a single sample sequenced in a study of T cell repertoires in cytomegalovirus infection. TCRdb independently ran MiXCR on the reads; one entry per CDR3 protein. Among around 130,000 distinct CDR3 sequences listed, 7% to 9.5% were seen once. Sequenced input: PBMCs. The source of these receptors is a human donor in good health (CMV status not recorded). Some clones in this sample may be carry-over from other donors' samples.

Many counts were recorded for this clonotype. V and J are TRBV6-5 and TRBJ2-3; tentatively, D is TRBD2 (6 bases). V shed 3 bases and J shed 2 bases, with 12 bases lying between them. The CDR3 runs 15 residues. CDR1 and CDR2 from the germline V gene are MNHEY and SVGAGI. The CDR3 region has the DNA TGTGCCAGCAGTTATTTAGCGGAGTTCACAGATACGCAGTATTTT. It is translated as CASSYLAEFTDTQYF.

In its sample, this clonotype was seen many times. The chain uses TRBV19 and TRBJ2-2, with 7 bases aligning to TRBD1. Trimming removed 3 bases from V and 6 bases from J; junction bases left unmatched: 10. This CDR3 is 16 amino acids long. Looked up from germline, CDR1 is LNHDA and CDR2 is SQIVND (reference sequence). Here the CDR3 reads CASSIPLTGWAGELFF. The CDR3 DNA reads TGTGCCAGTAGTATCCCCTTGACAGGGTGGGCCGGGGAGCTGTTTTTT.

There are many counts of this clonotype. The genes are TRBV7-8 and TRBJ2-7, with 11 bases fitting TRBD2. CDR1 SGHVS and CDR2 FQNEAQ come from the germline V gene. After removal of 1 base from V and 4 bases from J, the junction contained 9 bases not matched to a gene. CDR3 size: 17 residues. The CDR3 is CASSLVASGGLGYEQYF. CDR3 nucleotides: TGTGCCAGCAGCTTAGTCGCTAGCGGGGGGTTAGGGTACGAGCAGTACTTC.

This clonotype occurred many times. The DNA of the CDR3 is TGTGCCAGCAGCTTAGACAGGGCAGCTTTCTTT. Protein: CASSLDRAAFF. V gene TRBV7-8 combines with J gene TRBJ1-1; maybe TRBD1 (6 bases). The V and J ends lost 1 base and 10 bases respectively, with 7 bases between them. There are 11 residues in the CDR3. Germline V gives CDR1 SGHVS, CDR2 FQNEAQ.

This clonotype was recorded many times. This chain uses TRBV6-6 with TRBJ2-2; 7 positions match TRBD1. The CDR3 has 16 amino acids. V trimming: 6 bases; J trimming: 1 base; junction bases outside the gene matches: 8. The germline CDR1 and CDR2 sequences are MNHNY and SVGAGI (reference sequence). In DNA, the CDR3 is TGTGCCAGCAGAAAATCGACAGGGCTGAACACCGGGGAGCTGTTTTTT. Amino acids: CASRKSTGLNTGELFF.

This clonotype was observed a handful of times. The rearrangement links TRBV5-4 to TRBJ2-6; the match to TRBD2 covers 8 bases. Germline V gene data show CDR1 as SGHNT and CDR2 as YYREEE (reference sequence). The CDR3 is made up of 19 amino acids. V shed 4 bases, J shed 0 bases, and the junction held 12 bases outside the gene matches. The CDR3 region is CASSRGGRPSFSGANVLTF. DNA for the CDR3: TGTGCCAGCAGCCGGGGGGGCAGGCCTTCATTCTCTGGGGCCAACGTCCTGACTTTC. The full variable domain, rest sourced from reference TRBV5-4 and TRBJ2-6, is ETGVTQSPTHLIKTRGQQVTLRCSSQSGHNTVSWYQQALGQGPQFIFQYYREEENGRGNFPPRFSGLQFPNYSSELNVNALELDDSALYLCASSRGGRPSFSGANVLTFGAGSRLTVL.

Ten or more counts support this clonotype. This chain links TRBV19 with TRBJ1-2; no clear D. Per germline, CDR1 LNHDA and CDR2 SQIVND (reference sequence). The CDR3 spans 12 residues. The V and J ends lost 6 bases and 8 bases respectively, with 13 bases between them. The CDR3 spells CASSPRSGGYTF. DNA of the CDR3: TGTGCCAGTAGCCCAAGGTCGGGCGGCTACACCTTC.

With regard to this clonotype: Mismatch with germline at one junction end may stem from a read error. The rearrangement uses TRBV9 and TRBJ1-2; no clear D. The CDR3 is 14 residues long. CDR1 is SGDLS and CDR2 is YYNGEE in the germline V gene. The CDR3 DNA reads TGTGCCAGCAGCGGTGGGTGGGTAAACTATGTCTACACCTTC. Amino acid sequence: CASSGGWVNYVYTF. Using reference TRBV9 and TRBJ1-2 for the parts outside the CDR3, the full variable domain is DSGVTQTPKHLITATGQRVTLRCSPRSGDLSVYWYQQSLDQGLQFLIQYYNGEERAKGNILERFSAQQFPDLHSELNLSSLELGDSALYFCASSGGWVNYVYTFGSGTRLTVV.

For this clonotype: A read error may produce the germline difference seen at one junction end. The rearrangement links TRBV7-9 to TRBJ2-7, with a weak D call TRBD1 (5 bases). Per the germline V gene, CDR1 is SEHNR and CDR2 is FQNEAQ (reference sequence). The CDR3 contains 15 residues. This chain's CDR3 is CASRLESGAGGEQYF. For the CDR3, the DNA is TGTGCCAGCAGGTTAGAGAGTGGGGCCGGCGGAGAGCAGTACTTC.

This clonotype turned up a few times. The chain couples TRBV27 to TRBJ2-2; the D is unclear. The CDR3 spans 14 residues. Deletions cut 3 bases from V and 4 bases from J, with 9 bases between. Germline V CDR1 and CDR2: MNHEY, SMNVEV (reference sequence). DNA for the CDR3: TGTGCCAGCAGTTTTGGCGATACCACCGGGGAGCTGTTTTTT. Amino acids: CASSFGDTTGELFF.

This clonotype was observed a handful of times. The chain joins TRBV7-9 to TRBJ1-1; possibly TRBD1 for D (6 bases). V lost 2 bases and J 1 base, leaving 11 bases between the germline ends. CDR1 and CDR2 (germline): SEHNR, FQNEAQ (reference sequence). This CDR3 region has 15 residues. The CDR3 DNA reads TGTGCCAGCAGCTTACGGGAAGGGGGGAACACTGAAGCTTTCTTT. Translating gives CASSLREGGNTEAFF.

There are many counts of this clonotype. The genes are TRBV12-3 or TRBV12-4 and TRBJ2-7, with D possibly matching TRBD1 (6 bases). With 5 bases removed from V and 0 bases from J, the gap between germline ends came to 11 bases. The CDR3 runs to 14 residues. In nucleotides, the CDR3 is TGTGCCAGCAGTCCGAGGGGGTTCTCCTACGAGCAGTACTTC. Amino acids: CASSPRGFSYEQYF.

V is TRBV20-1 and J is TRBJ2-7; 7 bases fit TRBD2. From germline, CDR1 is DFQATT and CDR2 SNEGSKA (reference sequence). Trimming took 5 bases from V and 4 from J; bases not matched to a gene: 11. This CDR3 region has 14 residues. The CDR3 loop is CSAPSLSGNYEQYF. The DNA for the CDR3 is TGCAGTGCTCCTAGTCTAAGCGGGAATTACGAGCAGTACTTC.

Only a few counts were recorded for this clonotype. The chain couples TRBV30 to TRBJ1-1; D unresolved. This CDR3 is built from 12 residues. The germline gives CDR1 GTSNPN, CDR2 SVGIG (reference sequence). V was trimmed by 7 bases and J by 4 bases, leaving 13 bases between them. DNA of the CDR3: TGTGCCTCCTTATTTACAGTCACTGAAGCTTTCTTT. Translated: CASLFTVTEAFF. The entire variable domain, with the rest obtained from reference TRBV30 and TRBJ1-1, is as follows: SQTIHQWPATLVQPVGSPLSLECTVEGTSNPNLYWYRQAAGRGLQLLFYSVGIGQISSEVPQNLSASRPQDRQFILSSKKLLLSDSGFYLCASLFTVTEAFFGQGTRLTVV.

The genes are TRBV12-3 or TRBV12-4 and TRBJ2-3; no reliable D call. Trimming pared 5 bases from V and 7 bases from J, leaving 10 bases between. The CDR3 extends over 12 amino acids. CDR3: CASSPVGHTQYF. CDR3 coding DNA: TGTGCCAGCAGTCCCGTCGGACATACGCAGTATTTT.

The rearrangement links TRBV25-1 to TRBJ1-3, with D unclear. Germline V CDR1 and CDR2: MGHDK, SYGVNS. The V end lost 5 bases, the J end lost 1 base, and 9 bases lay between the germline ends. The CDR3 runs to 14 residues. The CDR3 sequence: CASSTGSSGNTIYF. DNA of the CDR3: TGTGCCAGCAGTACCGGGTCATCTGGAAACACCATATATTTT.